This TCR beta chain is drawn from a study of molecular identifiers for immune sequencing clone quantification. Study-level findings and limits: Clonotypes surpassing 20 RNA copies contained over 97% of effector molecules, versus under 1% in naive cells.

TCRdb used MiXCR to reprocess the PCR reads, holding one entry per CDR3 protein. This sample has around 70,000 distinct CDR3 sequences, with roughly 20% found just once. V was pared by 7 bases and J by 0 bases, with 7 bases between. The CDR3 is made up of 13 amino acids. Germline-derived CDR1 and CDR2 are KGHDR and SFDVKD. As concerns this clonotype: The target antigen is unknown.

From approximately 20,000 to 1,000,000 sorted cells, naive CD8 libraries were generated with 10%, 30% or 50% RNA. Material: naive CD8+ T cells from blood, with Jurkat cell RNA spiked in. Subset of the sample: FACS-sorted CD8+CD4-CCR7+CD45RA+ naive T cells. The TCR was taken from a human donor in good health. Some libraries in this study had Jurkat cell RNA spiked in. The chain has TRBV24-1 and TRBJ2-3; D unclear. This chain's CDR3 is CATRGTSTDTQYF. In DNA, the CDR3 is TGTGCCACCAGGGGAACTAGCACAGATACGCAGTATTTT.